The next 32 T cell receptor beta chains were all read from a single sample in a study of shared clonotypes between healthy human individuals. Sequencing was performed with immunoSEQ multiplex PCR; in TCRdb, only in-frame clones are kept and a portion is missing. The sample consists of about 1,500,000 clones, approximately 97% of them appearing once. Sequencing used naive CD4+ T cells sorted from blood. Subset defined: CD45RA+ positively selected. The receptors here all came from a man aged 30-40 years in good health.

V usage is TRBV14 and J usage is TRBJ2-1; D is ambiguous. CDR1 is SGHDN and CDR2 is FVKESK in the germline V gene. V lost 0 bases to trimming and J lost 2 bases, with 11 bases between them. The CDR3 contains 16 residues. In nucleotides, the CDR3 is TGTGCCAGCAGCCAAGAAATGATCGGTCCCTACAATGAGCAGTTCTTC. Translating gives CASSQEMIGPYNEQFF.

CDR3 nucleotides: TGTGCCAGCAGTGAGCTAGCGGGGATCACGCAGTATTTT. Protein product: CASSELAGITQYF. The chain has TRBV6-4 and TRBJ2-3; TRBD2 aligns across 9 bases. In germline, CDR1 is MRHNA, CDR2 SNTAGT. CDR3 size: 13 residues. The trim removed 3 bases at V and 9 bases at J, leaving 4 bases unmatched.

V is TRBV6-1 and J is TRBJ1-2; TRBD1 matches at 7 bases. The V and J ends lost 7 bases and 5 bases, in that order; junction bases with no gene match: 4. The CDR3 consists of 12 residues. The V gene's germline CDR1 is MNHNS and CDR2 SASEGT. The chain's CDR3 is CASNRDSYGYTF. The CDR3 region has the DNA TGTGCCAGCAACCGGGACAGTTATGGCTACACCTTC.

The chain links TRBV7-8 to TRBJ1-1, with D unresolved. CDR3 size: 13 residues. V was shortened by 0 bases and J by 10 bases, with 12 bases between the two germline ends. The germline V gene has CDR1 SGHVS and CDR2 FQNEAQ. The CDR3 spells CASSLAGSRVAFF. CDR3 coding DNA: TGTGCCAGCAGCTTAGCGGGCAGTAGGGTAGCTTTCTTT. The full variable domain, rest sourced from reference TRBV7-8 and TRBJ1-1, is GAGVSQSPRYKVAKRGQDVALRCDPISGHVSLFWYQQALGQGPEFLTYFQNEAQLDKSGLPSDRFFAERPEGSVSTLKIQRTQQEDSAVYLCASSLAGSRVAFFGQGTRLTVV.

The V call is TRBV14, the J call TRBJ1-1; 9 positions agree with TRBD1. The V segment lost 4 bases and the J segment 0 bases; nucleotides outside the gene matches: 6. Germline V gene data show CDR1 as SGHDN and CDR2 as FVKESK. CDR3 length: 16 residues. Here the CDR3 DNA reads TGTGCCAGCAGCCGGTACAGGGGGCACGTGAACACTGAAGCTTTCTTT. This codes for CASSRYRGHVNTEAFF.

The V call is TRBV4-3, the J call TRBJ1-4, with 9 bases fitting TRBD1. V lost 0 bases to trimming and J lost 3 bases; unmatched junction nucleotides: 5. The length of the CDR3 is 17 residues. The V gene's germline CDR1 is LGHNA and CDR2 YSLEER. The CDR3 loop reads CASSQDLTGGSNEKLFF. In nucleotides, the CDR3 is TGCGCCAGCAGCCAAGATCTGACAGGGGGTTCTAATGAAAAACTGTTTTTT.

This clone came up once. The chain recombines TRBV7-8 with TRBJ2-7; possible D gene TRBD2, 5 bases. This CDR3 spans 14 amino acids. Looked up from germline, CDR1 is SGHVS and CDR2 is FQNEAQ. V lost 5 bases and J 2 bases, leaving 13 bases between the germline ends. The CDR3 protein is CASSLGVIPYEQYF. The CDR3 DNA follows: TGTGCCAGCAGCCTCGGGGTTATCCCCTACGAGCAGTACTTC.

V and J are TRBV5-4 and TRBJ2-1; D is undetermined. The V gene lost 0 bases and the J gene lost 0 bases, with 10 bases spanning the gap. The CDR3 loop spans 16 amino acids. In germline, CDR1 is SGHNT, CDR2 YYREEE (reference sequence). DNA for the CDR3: TGTGCCAGCAGCTTGGACGGTTTAAGCTCCTACAATGAGCAGTTCTTC. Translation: CASSLDGLSSYNEQFF.

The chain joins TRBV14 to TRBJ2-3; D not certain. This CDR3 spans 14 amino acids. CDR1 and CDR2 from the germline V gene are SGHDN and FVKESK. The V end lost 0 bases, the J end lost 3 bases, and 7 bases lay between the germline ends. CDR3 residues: CASSQDSRTDTQYF. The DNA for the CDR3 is TGTGCCAGCAGCCAAGATTCTAGGACAGATACGCAGTATTTT.

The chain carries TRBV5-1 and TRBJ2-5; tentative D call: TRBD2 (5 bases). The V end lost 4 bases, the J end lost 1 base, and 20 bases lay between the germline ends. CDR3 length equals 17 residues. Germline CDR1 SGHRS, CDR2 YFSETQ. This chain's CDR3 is CASSPPGGRLIQETQYF. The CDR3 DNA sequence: TGCGCCAGCAGCCCCCCCGGAGGACGTTTAATCCAAGAGACCCAGTACTTC. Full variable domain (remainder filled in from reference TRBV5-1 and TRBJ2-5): KAGVTQTPRYLIKTRGQQVTLSCSPISGHRSVSWYQQTPGQGLQFLFEYFSETQRNKGNFPGRFSGRQFSNSRSEMNVSTLELGDSALYLCASSPPGGRLIQETQYFGPGTRLLVL.

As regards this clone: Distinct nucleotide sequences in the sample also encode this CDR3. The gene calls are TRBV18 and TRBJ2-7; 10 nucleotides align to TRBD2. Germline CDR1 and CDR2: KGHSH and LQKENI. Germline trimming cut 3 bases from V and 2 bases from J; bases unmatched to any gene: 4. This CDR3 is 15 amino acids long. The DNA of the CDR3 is TGTGCCAGCTCACCTCGGACTAGCGGTACCTACGAGCAGTACTTC. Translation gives CASSPRTSGTYEQYF. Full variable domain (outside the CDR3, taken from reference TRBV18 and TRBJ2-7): NAGVMQNPRHLVRRRGQEARLRCSPMKGHSHVYWYRQLPEEGLKFMVYLQKENIIDESGMPKERFSAEFPKEGPSILRIQQVVRGDSAAYFCASSPRTSGTYEQYFGPGTRLTVT.

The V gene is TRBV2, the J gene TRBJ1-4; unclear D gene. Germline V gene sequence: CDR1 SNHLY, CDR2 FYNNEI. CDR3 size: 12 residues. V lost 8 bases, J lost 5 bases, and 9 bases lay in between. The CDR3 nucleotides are TGTGCCAGCGCCCGAGCGAATGAAAAACTGTTTTTT. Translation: CASARANEKLFF.

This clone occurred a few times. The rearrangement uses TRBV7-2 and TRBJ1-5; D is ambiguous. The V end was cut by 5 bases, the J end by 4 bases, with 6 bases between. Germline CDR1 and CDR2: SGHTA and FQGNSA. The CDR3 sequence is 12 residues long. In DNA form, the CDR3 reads TGTGCCAGCAGCCCCTTTAATCAGCCCCAGCATTTT. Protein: CASSPFNQPQHF.

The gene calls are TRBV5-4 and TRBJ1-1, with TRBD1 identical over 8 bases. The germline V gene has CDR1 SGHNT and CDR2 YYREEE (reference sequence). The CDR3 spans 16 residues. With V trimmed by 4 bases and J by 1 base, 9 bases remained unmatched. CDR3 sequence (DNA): TGTGCCAGCAGCCCCCAGGGGGCGCATACGAACACTGAAGCTTTCTTT. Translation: CASSPQGAHTNTEAFF.

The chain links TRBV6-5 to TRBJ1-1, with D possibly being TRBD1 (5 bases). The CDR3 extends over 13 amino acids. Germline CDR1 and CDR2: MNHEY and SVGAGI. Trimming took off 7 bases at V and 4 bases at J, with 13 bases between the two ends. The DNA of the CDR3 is TGTGCCAGCACGGAGCAGGGTGGCACTGAAGCTTTCTTT. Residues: CASTEQGGTEAFF.

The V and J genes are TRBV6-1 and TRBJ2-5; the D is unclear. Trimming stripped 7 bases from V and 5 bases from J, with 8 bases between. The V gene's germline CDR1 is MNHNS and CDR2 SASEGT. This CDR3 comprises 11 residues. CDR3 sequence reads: CASTALETQYF. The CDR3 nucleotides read TGTGCCAGCACGGCTTTGGAGACCCAGTACTTC.

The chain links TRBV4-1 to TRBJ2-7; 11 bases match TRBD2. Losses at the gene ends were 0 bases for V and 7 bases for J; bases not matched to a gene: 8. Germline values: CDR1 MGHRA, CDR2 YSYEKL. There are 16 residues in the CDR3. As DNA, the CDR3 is TGCGCCAGCAGCCAAGATAAACTAGCGGGAGTTTGGGAGCAGTACTTC. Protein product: CASSQDKLAGVWEQYF.

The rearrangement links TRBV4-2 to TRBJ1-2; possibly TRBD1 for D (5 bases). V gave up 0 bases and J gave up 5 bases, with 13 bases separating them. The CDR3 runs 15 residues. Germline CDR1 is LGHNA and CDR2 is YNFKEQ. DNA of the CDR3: TGTGCCAGCAGCCAAGATAGGGGAACGGAGTATGGCTACACCTTC. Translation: CASSQDRGTEYGYTF.

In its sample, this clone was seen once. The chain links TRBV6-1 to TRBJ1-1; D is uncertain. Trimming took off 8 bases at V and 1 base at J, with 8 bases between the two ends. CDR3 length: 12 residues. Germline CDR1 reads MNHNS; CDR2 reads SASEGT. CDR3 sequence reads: CASRGPNTEAFF. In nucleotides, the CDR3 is TGTGCCAGCCGAGGCCCGAACACTGAAGCTTTCTTT.

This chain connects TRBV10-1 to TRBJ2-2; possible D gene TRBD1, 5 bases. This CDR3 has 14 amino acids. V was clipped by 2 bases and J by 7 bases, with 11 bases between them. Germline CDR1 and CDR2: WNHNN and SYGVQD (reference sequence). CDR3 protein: CASSESRDGGELFF. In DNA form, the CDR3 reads TGCGCCAGCAGTGAGAGCAGGGATGGCGGGGAGCTGTTTTTT.

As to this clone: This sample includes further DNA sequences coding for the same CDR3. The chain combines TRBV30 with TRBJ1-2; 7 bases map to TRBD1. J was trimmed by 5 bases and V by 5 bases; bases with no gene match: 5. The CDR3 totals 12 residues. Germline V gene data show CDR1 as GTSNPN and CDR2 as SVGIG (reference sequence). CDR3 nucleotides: TGTGCCTGGTCTGGCAGGGGGTATGGCTACACCTTC. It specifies CAWSGRGYGYTF.

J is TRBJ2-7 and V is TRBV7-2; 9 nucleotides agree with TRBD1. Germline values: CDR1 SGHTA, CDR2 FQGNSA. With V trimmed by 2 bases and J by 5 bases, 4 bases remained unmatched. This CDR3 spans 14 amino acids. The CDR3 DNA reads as TGTGCCAGCAGCTTACGGACAGGGGTTGACGAGCAGTACTTC. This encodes CASSLRTGVDEQYF. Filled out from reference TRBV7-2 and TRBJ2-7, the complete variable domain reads GAGVSQSPSNKVTEKGKDVELRCDPISGHTALYWYRQSLGQGLEFLIYFQGNSAPDKSGLPSDRFSAERTGGSVSTLTIQRTQQEDSAVYLCASSLRTGVDEQYFGPGTRLTVT.

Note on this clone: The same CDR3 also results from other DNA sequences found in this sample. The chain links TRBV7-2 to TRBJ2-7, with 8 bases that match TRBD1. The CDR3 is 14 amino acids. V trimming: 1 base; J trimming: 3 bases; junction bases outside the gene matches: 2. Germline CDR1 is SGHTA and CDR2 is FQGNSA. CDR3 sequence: CASSLGTGSYEQYF. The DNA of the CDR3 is TGTGCCAGCAGCTTAGGGACAGGGAGCTACGAGCAGTACTTC.

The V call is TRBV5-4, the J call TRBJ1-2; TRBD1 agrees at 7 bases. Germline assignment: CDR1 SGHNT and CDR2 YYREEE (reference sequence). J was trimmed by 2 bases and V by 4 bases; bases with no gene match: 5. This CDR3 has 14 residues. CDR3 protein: CASSVDRENYGYTF. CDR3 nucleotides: TGTGCCAGCAGCGTAGACAGGGAAAACTATGGCTACACCTTC.

CDR3 coding DNA: TGTGCCAGCAGTCTTGGGGGAGAAGTCACAGATACGCAGTATTTT. This codes for CASSLGGEVTDTQYF. The chain is built from TRBV25-1 and TRBJ2-3; TRBD1 or TRBD2 may be the D gene (5 bases each). Deletions cut 5 bases from V and 2 bases from J, with 14 bases between. The germline gives CDR1 MGHDK, CDR2 SYGVNS. This CDR3 is built from 15 residues.

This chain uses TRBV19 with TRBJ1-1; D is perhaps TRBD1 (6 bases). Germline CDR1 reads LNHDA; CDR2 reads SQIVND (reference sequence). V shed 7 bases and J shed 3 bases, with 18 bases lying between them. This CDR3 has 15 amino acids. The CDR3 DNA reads TGTGCCAGTACCCTATCGGGGACATCTGACACTGAAGCTTTCTTT. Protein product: CASTLSGTSDTEAFF.

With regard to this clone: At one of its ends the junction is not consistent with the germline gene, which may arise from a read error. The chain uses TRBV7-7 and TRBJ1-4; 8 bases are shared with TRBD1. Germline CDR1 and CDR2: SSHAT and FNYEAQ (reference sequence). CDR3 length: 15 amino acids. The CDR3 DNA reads TGTGCTAGCAGCTTAGACAGGGGTCCTAATGAAAAACTGTTTTTT. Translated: CASSLDRGPNEKLFF.

CDR3 sequence (DNA): TGCAGCGTTGGGGAGGGGTACAATGAGCAGTTCTTC. This codes for CSVGEGYNEQFF. The gene calls are TRBV29-1 and TRBJ2-1; 7 bases match TRBD2. With 4 bases clipped from V and 4 bases from J, the junction kept 1 base outside the gene matches. Germline V gene lookup returns CDR1 SQVTM and CDR2 ANQGSEA. The CDR3 has 12 residues.

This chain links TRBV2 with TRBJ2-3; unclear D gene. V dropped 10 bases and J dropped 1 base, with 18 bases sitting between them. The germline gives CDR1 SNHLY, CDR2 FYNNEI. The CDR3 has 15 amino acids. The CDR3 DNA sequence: TGTGCCACGGGCGAGGTGGGCATCGGCACAGATACGCAGTATTTT. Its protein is CATGEVGIGTDTQYF. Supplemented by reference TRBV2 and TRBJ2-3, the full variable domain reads EPEVTQTPSHQVTQMGQEVILRCVPISNHLYFYWYRQILGQKVEFLVSFYNNEISEKSEIFDDQFSVERPDGSNFTLKIRSTKLEDSAMYFCATGEVGIGTDTQYFGPGTRLTVL.

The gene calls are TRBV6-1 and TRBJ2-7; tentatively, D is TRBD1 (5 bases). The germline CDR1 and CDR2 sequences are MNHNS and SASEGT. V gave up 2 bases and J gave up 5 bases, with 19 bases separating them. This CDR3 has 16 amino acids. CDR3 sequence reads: CASSEKTYRFADEQYF. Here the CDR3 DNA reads TGTGCCAGCAGTGAAAAAACCTACAGGTTCGCTGACGAGCAGTACTTC.

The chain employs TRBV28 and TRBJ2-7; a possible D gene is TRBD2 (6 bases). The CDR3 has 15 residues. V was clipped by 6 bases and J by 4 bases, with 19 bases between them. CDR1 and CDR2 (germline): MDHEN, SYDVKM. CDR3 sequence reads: CASSGIGSGKYEQYF. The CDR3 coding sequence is TGTGCCAGCAGCGGGATAGGTAGCGGAAAATACGAGCAGTACTTC. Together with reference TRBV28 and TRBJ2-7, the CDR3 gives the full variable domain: DVKVTQSSRYLVKRTGEKVFLECVQDMDHENMFWYRQDPGLGLRLIYFSYDVKMKEKGDIPEGYSVSREKKERFSLILESASTNQTSMYLCASSGIGSGKYEQYFGPGTRLTVT.

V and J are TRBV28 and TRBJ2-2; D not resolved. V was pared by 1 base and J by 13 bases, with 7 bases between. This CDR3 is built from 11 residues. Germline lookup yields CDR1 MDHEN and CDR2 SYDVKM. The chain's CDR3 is CASSLSSGLFF. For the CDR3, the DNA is TGTGCCAGCAGTTTATCTTCGGGGCTGTTTTTT.